This T cell receptor (beta chain) appears in the sequencing data of a study of blood T cell repertoires in COVID-19. Study overall: PBMCs, B-cell-depleted T cells, or T cells provided the cDNA or gDNA that made up the material.

Generated by immunoSEQ multiplex PCR, the TCRdb table keeps only in-frame clones and is missing some. Among approximately 35,000 clones listed, 80% were seen once. The CDR3 has 13 amino acids. Trimming stripped 1 base from V and 2 bases from J, with 5 bases between. Germline V lookup: CDR1 MGHRA, CDR2 YSYEKL. Sequencing input: peripheral blood. This chain connects TRBV4-1 to TRBJ2-5; D unresolved. The sequence came from a man older than 75 with acute or convalescent COVID-19. The CDR3 is CASSQVVQETQYF. CDR3 bases: TGCGCCAGCAGCCAAGTAGTGCAAGAGACCCAGTACTTC.